This paragraph covers one T cell receptor beta chain sequence. This clonotype was observed a handful of times. Its antigen is not yet known. No much larger clonotype is one base removed from it; base qualities were not supplied. The record originates from a study of T cell repertoires in cytomegalovirus infection (dated by TCRdb to about 2019). About the full investigation: Peptide stimulations targeted recently identified HLA-C-restricted CMV epitopes, whose presentation resists viral immunomodulation, together with well-studied HLA-B-restricted epitopes. Donor HLA type was relevant to the analysis, because carriage of CMV infection together with the matching HLA type was indicated by public TCR beta signatures.

What this sample's treatment or condition label stands for: in vitro stimulation with specific CMV peptide epitopes to enrich CMV-specific T cells. The sequencer listed for this sample is Illumina HiSeq 1500. TCRdb trimmed public reads at Q25 via fastp, called clones via MiXCR and kept in-frame beta chains. Merged by CDR3 protein, the rows form single entries marked with the most common genes and DNA. The sample has 200,000 to 250,000 distinct CDR3 sequences on record, 35% to 40% of them singletons. The ten largest clonotypes hold over 45% of the sample. The CDR3 numbers 20 residues from cysteine through phenylalanine. Only CDR3 DNA remains: 60 bases, in frame from the first base. V is pared back by 7 bases and J by 0 bases, with 28 bases lying between the germline termini. Overall study outcomes, separate from this receptor: The ex vivo response was dominated by HLA-C-restricted CMV-specific TCR beta clonotypes, which also provided the single most frequent clonotype in two of eight donors. Cumulative frequency of public TCR beta family members discriminated carriers of CMV infection plus the relevant HLA type in this cohort and an independent 352-donor cohort.

The material was CD8+ T cells from cultured PBMCs, obtained from culture after CMV antigen stimulation. This sequence originates from a human donor in good health (CMV status not recorded). Some clones in this sample may be carry-over from other donors' samples. Recombination connected TRBV12-3 or TRBV12-4 to TRBJ2-1; the D gene is perhaps TRBD1 or TRBD2, each of them matching over 6 bases. The CDR3 is CASTPRGEPSPFSSYNEQFF. The DNA sequence is TGTGCCAGCACCCCTAGGGGGGAACCCTCTCCTTTTAGCTCCTACAATGAGCAGTTCTTC.